One sample yielded the 18 T cell receptor beta chains listed below, sequenced in a study of regulatory T cells in long-lasting Graves disease. Documented time point: newly diagnosed GD, antithyroid drugs for less than 3 months. Isolated PBMC RNA provided the starting material for the TCR library. Construction of the TCR beta libraries employed iRepertoire HTBI primers in conjunction with Arm-PCR of CDR3 regions. MiXCR, applied by TCRdb to the multiplex PCR reads, yields one record per CDR3 protein. The profile covers roughly 500,000 distinct CDR3 sequences, with approximately 13% appearing a single time and about 9.1% taken by the ten largest. In addition, the sample was reused for a study of T cells in Graves' hyperthyroidism and ophthalmopathy.

The material sequenced was peripheral blood mononuclear cells (PBMCs), taken at new diagnosis, from a patient treated with antithyroid drugs. The receptor source for this set is a man in his thirties or forties with Graves disease.

This clonotype was seen ten or more times. The chain has TRBV12-3 or TRBV12-4 and TRBJ2-5; the D gene could be TRBD1 or TRBD2 (5 bases each). The CDR3 is made up of 13 amino acids. Trimming took 7 bases from V and 5 from J, leaving 14 bases between them. CDR3: CASMRGRRETQYF. The CDR3 coding sequence is TGTGCCAGCATGAGGGGTCGGAGGGAGACCCAGTACTTC.

CDR3 bases: TGTGCCAGTAGTCAAGCGGAGCAGTACTTC. Amino acids: CASSQAEQYF. The V gene is TRBV19, the J gene TRBJ2-7; D gene uncertain. Trimming cost V 5 bases and J 7 bases, with 6 bases left between them. There are 10 residues in the CDR3. Per germline, CDR1 LNHDA and CDR2 SQIVND (reference sequence).

This clonotype was counted at least ten times. The rearrangement uses TRBV7-2 and TRBJ1-1; 9 nucleotides agree with TRBD1. The V segment lost 4 bases and the J segment 4 bases; nucleotides outside the gene matches: 4. CDR3 length: 14 residues. CDR1 is SGHTA and CDR2 is FQGNSA in the germline V gene. The chain's CDR3 is CASSSQGAGTEAFF. CDR3 DNA sequence: TGTGCCAGCAGCTCACAGGGGGCCGGCACTGAAGCTTTCTTT.

The table lists this clonotype with a few counts. The CDR3 coding sequence is TGTGCCAGCAAAGGTAGCGGGAGTAGCAATGAGCAGTTCTTC. It specifies CASKGSGSSNEQFF. The rearrangement links TRBV2 to TRBJ2-1; 9 bases agree with TRBD2. J lost 6 bases, V lost 7 bases, and 7 bases had no gene match. Germline values: CDR1 SNHLY, CDR2 FYNNEI. The CDR3 has 14 residues.

This clonotype was seen only a few times. CDR3: CASSLPGQGGTGELFF. In DNA, the CDR3 is TGCGCCAGCAGCTTGCCCGGACAGGGGGGGACCGGGGAGCTGTTTTTT. This chain connects TRBV5-1 to TRBJ2-2, with 10 positions matching TRBD1. Germline V gene sequence: CDR1 SGHRS, CDR2 YFSETQ. J was trimmed by 5 bases and V by 1 base; bases with no gene match: 5. This CDR3 comprises 16 residues.

A word on this clonotype: Just one base apart from a much larger clone, this may be a read error. For the CDR3, the DNA is TGCGCCAGCAGCTCCCTCGGACAGGGAACGAACGAGCAGTTCTTC. Translating gives CASSSLGQGTNEQFF. V gene TRBV5-1 combines with J gene TRBJ2-1; TRBD1 agrees at 8 bases. The germline CDR1 and CDR2 sequences are SGHRS and YFSETQ. This CDR3 contains 15 residues. V gave up 3 bases and J gave up 10 bases; unmatched junction bases: 12.

A few counts support this clonotype. Its ends do not fully match the called genes, so a read error is possible. The chain is built from TRBV12-3 or TRBV12-4 and TRBJ2-7, with D possibly matching TRBD2 (6 bases). The CDR3 length is 13 residues. CDR3 protein: CTSSLAGNYEQYF. Written as DNA, the CDR3 is TGTACCAGCAGCCTTGCGGGAAACTACGAGCAGTACTTC.

At least ten counts were recorded for this clonotype. This chain joins TRBV10-3 and TRBJ2-1; D ambiguous. Trimming removed 8 bases from V and 0 bases from J, with 11 bases in between. Germline V gene sequence: CDR1 ENHRY, CDR2 SYGVKD. This CDR3 is built from 14 residues. The CDR3 reads CAIAETTSYNEQFF. In nucleotides, the CDR3 is TGTGCCATCGCAGAAACTACCTCCTACAATGAGCAGTTCTTC.

In this sample, this clonotype turned up many times. This rearrangement joins TRBV5-1 to TRBJ2-3; 10 positions agree with TRBD2. Germline V gene data show CDR1 as SGHRS and CDR2 as YFSETQ. With V trimmed by 5 bases and J by 4 bases, 7 bases remained unmatched. The CDR3 covers 15 residues. CDR3 sequence reads: CASSLTSGLPDTQYF. Written as DNA, the CDR3 is TGCGCCAGCAGTCTGACTAGCGGGTTGCCAGATACGCAGTATTTT.

V and J are TRBV28 and TRBJ2-7, with D possibly called TRBD1 or TRBD2 (5 bases each). Trimming shortened V by 2 bases and J by 0 bases, and 14 bases separated the two germline ends. There are 16 residues in the CDR3. Per the germline V gene, CDR1 is MDHEN and CDR2 is SYDVKM. The CDR3 reads CASSLNRGTISYEQYF. The CDR3, as DNA: TGTGCCAGCAGTTTAAACCGAGGGACCATCTCCTACGAGCAGTACTTC.

The V and J genes are TRBV5-6 and TRBJ2-5; TRBD1 agrees at 8 bases. The CDR3 has 16 residues. Germline CDR1 and CDR2: SGHDT and YYEEEE. Germline trimming cut 2 bases from V and 3 bases from J; bases unmatched to any gene: 9. CDR3 amino acids: CASSLMPGQAKETQYF. In DNA form, the CDR3 reads TGTGCCAGCAGCTTAATGCCGGGACAGGCAAAAGAGACCCAGTACTTC.

In this sample, this clonotype turned up many times. This chain uses TRBV19 with TRBJ1-1, with D perhaps TRBD1 (5 bases). The CDR3 totals 13 residues. The germline V and J ends were trimmed by 6 bases and 0 bases, with 8 bases remaining between them. In germline, CDR1 is LNHDA, CDR2 SQIVND (reference sequence). The chain's CDR3 is CASRSRVNTEAFF. In DNA form, the CDR3 reads TGTGCCAGTAGGTCCAGGGTGAACACTGAAGCTTTCTTT.

This clonotype was counted many times. The V call is TRBV5-1, the J call TRBJ2-3; no clear D. The CDR3 contains 12 residues. Per the germline V gene, CDR1 is SGHRS and CDR2 is YFSETQ. Trimming removed 4 bases at V and 0 bases at J, with 3 bases between. The CDR3 sequence: CASSMSTDTQYF. The CDR3 nucleotides read TGCGCCAGCAGCATGAGCACAGATACGCAGTATTTT.

The chain links TRBV29-1 to TRBJ1-4, with 8 positions matching TRBD1. After removal of 4 bases from V and 9 bases from J, the junction contained 10 bases not matched to a gene. This CDR3 comprises 14 residues. Germline CDR1 SQVTM, CDR2 ANQGSEA. The CDR3, as DNA: TGCAGCGTTGGGACAGGGACTAAAAATCAAAAACTGTTTTTT. Its translation is CSVGTGTKNQKLFF.

Ten or more counts support this clonotype. The chain has TRBV13 and TRBJ1-3, with 10 bases matching TRBD1. Germline V CDR1 and CDR2: PRHDT, FYEKMQ (reference sequence). CDR3 length: 15 residues. The trim removed 5 bases at V and 1 base at J, leaving 2 bases unmatched. The CDR3 coding sequence is TGTGCCAGCAGCCCGGACAGGGGGTCTGGAAACACCATATATTTT. Amino acids: CASSPDRGSGNTIYF.

This clonotype was seen ten or more times. The rearrangement links TRBV29-1 to TRBJ2-7, with 7 bases that match TRBD1. Germline V gene data show CDR1 as SQVTM and CDR2 as ANQGSEA. The CDR3 is 14 residues long. V shed 1 base and J 2 bases; nucleotides not matched to a gene: 5. DNA for the CDR3: TGCAGCGTTGAAGTCGAGGGGGCCGCCTACGAGCAGTACTTC. Translating gives CSVEVEGAAYEQYF.

The table lists this clonotype with many counts. The gene calls are TRBV20-1 and TRBJ2-1; 7 bases map to TRBD2. Germline V gives CDR1 DFQATT, CDR2 SNEGSKA (reference sequence). V was pared by 3 bases and J by 0 bases, with 2 bases of the junction left unmatched. CDR3 length: 14 residues. CDR3 loop: CSASLAVSYNEQFF. The CDR3 region has the DNA TGCAGTGCTAGCCTAGCGGTCTCCTACAATGAGCAGTTCTTC.

The table lists this clonotype with many counts. The chain recombines TRBV5-1 with TRBJ1-1; TRBD1 matches 9 bases. The junction had 7 bases not matched to a gene; V was cut back by 3 bases and J by 4 bases. This CDR3 comprises 15 residues. The V gene's germline CDR1 is SGHRS and CDR2 YFSETQ. The CDR3 nucleotides are TGCGCCAGCAGCTCGCAACAGGGGGCAGGCACTGAAGCTTTCTTT. As protein: CASSSQQGAGTEAFF.